This is a list of T cell receptor beta chains from one sample in a study of T cell responses to AZD1222 COVID-19 vaccine. Produced via immunoSEQ multiplex PCR; TCRdb's table is partial and in-frame only. The repertoire holds about 140,000 clones, with approximately 90% as singletons. Sequences were derived from peripheral blood, sampled 28 days after the second AZD1222 dose. The source of these receptors is an adult who received the AZD1222 COVID-19 vaccine. The CDR3 runs from the conserved cysteine through the conserved F or W. A D gene is named only where the DNA matches it firmly. Rows may omit the clone size; those that give it use once, few, many or a size class.

NA | TRBJ2-1 | TRBD2 | TRBV19 | CASSPSGIPGLASYNEQFF | TGTGCCAGTAGTCCCTCTGGGATTCCGGGACTAGCCTCCTACAATGAGCAGTTCTTC
NA | TRBJ2-1 | TRBD2 | TRBV3-1/TRBV3-2 | CASSLRTSGSNEQFF | TGTGCCAGCAGCCTAAGGACTAGCGGGAGCAATGAGCAGTTCTTC
NA | TRBJ1-2 | TRBD1 | TRBV10-3 | CAIRPLDRDGYTF | TGTGCCATCAGACCTCTGGACAGGGATGGCTACACCTTC
NA | TRBJ1-2 | TRBD1 | TRBV5-1 | CASYPGQGAYGYTF | TGCGCCAGCTATCCGGGACAGGGGGCATATGGCTACACCTTC
once | TRBJ2-7 | TRBD2 | TRBV5-1 | CASSRSGAEVYEQYF | TGCGCCAGCAGCCGGAGCGGGGCAGAGGTCTACGAGCAGTACTTC
NA | TRBJ1-2 | NA | TRBV29-1 | CSVLTANYGYTF | TGCAGCGTTTTGACAGCTAACTATGGCTACACCTTC
NA | TRBJ2-1 | NA | TRBV3-1/TRBV3-2 | CASSLAVYNEQFF | TGTGCCAGCAGCCTAGCTGTCTACAATGAGCAGTTCTTC
few | TRBJ2-7 | NA | TRBV5-4 | CASSFRGRSYEQYF | TGTGCCAGCAGCTTCCGGGGGAGATCCTACGAGCAGTACTTC
few | TRBJ1-2 | TRBD1 | TRBV6-2/TRBV6-3 | CASSFLLGGADGYTF | TGTGCCAGCAGTTTCCTACTAGGGGGCGCAGACGGCTACACCTTC
NA | TRBJ2-7 | TRBD2 | TRBV28 | CASSLFYAGGSYEQYF | TGTGCCAGCAGCCTATTCTATGCGGGGGGCTCCTACGAGCAGTACTTC
NA | TRBJ1-5 | NA | TRBV23-1 | CASSQILCRCNQPQHF | TGCGCCAGCAGTCAAATACTTTGCAGGTGCAATCAGCCCCAGCATTTT
NA | TRBJ2-3 | TRBD2 | TRBV4-3 | CASSQGRGNTQYF | TGCGCCAGCAGCCAGGGGAGGGGTAATACGCAGTATTTT
NA | TRBJ1-3 | NA | TRBV5-4 | CASSLDSYSGNTIYF | TGTGCCAGCAGCTTGGACAGCTATTCTGGAAACACCATATATTTT
once | TRBJ1-5 | NA | TRBV27 | CASSPGEAGNQPQHF | TGTGCCAGCAGTCCAGGGGAGGCGGGCAATCAGCCCCAGCATTTT
NA | TRBJ2-5 | TRBD1 | TRBV7-2 | CASSLGTTGRETQYF | TGTGCCAGCAGCTTAGGAACGACAGGGCGCGAGACCCAGTACTTC
NA | TRBJ1-4 | NA | TRBV6-5 | CASQGRLLEKLFF | TGTGCCAGTCAGGGAAGGCTCCTTGAAAAACTGTTTTTT
few | TRBJ2-7 | NA | TRBV14 | CASSQEGRRQYF | TGTGCCAGCAGCCAAGAAGGCAGGAGGCAGTACTTC
NA | TRBJ2-7 | NA | TRBV5-1 | CASSLDQREQYF | TGCGCCAGCAGCTTGGACCAGCGCGAGCAGTACTTC
NA | TRBJ2-3 | NA | TRBV30 | CAWSSRGGADTQYF | TGTGCCTGGAGTTCAAGGGGTGGTGCAGATACGCAGTATTTT
NA | TRBJ1-6 | NA | TRBV9 | CASSVAQGRVWSPLHF | TGTGCCAGCAGCGTAGCTCAGGGGAGGGTGTGGTCACCCCTCCACTTT
NA | TRBJ1-1 | TRBD1 | TRBV7-9 | CASSLGGDREAFF | TGTGCCAGCAGCTTAGGGGGGGACAGAGAAGCTTTCTTT
NA | TRBJ2-7 | TRBD1 | TRBV5-4 | CASSLPGQGRDEQYF | TGTGCCAGCAGCTTACCGGGACAGGGTCGAGACGAGCAGTACTTC
NA | TRBJ1-6 | NA | TRBV3-1/TRBV3-2 | CASSQDDTPFSYNSPLHF | TGTGCCAGCAGCCAAGATGACACTCCCTTCTCCTATAATTCACCCCTCCACTTT
few | TRBJ2-7 | NA | TRBV30 | CAWSVGSNYEQYF | TGTGCCTGGAGTGTCGGGAGTAATTACGAGCAGTACTTC
NA | TRBJ2-7 | TRBD1 | TRBV6-5 | CASSYPRTGVYEQYF | TGTGCCAGCAGTTACCCCCGCACAGGGGTTTACGAGCAGTACTTC
NA | TRBJ2-3 | TRBD2 | TRBV6-2/TRBV6-3 | CASSYGTSGSDTQYF | TGTGCCAGCAGTTACGGGACTAGCGGGTCAGATACGCAGTATTTT
NA | TRBJ2-7 | TRBD2 | TRBV28 | CATTNLAGVVEQYF | TGTGCCACGACTAATCTAGCGGGAGTGGTCGAGCAGTACTTC
once | TRBJ1-2 | NA | TRBV30 | CAWSARQSYGYTF | TGTGCCTGGAGTGCCCGCCAGTCCTATGGCTACACCTTC
NA | TRBJ1-4 | NA | TRBV7-9 | CASSSRTNEKLFF | TGTGCCAGCAGCTCCCGAACTAATGAAAAACTGTTTTTT
NA | TRBJ2-5 | TRBD1 | TRBV5-1 | CASSLPGTGGKETQYF | TGCGCCAGCAGCTTGCCCGGGACAGGGGGTAAAGAGACCCAGTACTTC
few | TRBJ2-3 | NA | TRBV11-3 | CASSLGGGFGTDTQYF | TGTGCCAGCAGCTTGGGTGGGGGGTTCGGCACAGATACGCAGTATTTT
once | TRBJ1-2 | NA | TRBV30 | CAWSVTTDYGYTF | TGTGCCTGGAGTGTTACGACAGACTATGGCTACACCTTC
NA | TRBJ1-4 | NA | TRBV7-3 | CASPGVFEVSTGEKLFF | TGTGCCAGCCCGGGGGTGTTTGAGGTCTCAACGGGGGAAAAACTGTTTTTT
NA | TRBJ1-3 | NA | TRBV5-1 | CASSLQGGKENTIYF | TGCGCCAGCAGCTTACAGGGCGGAAAGGAAAACACCATATATTTT
NA | TRBJ2-7 | TRBD1 | TRBV11-2 | CASTPWTGTASSYEQYF | TGTGCCAGCACCCCCTGGACAGGGACCGCAAGCTCCTACGAGCAGTACTTC
NA | TRBJ1-2 | TRBD1 | TRBV5-8 | CASSPGQGWDYGYTF | TGTGCCAGCAGCCCAGGACAGGGGTGGGACTATGGCTACACCTTC
NA | TRBJ1-1 | TRBD1 | TRBV5-1 | CASSSGQGGEAFF | TGCGCCAGCAGCTCAGGACAGGGGGGAGAAGCTTTCTTT
NA | TRBJ2-7 | NA | TRBV5-8 | CASSLGQNSYEQYF | TGTGCCAGCAGCTTGGGACAGAACTCCTACGAGCAGTACTTC
NA | TRBJ1-6 | NA | TRBV5-1 | CASSLAGLPNSPLHF | TGCGCCAGCAGCTTGGCCGGACTCCCTAATTCACCCCTCCACTTT
NA | TRBJ1-4 | TRBD1 | TRBV6-5 | CASSQGVGDEKLFF | TGTGCCAGCAGCCAGGGGGTTGGGGATGAAAAACTGTTTTTT